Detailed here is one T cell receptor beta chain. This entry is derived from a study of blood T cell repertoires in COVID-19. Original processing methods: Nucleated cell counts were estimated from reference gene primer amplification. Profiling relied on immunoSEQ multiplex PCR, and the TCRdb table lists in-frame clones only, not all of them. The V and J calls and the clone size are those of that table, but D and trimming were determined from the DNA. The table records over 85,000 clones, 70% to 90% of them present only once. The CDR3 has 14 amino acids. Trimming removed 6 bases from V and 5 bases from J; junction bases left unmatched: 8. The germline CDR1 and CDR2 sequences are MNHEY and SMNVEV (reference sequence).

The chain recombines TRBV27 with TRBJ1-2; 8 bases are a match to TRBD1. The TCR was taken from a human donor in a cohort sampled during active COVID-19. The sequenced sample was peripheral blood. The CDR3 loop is CASSSQGALYGYTF. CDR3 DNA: TGTGCCAGCAGCTCCCAGGGGGCCCTGTATGGCTACACCTTC.